Following are 6 T cell receptor beta chains from one sample sequenced in a study of PD-1 blockade in classical Hodgkin lymphoma. Noted time point: cycle 4 day 1 (C4D1), after less than seven weeks of nivolumab. After autologous stem cell transplantation all patients relapsed, and prior brentuximab vedotin exposure differed between cohorts. The table came from immunoSEQ multiplex PCR; TCRdb's copy has only in-frame clones and leaves some out. The data show 80,000 to 95,000 clones, with 83% seen just once and over 15% held by the top ten. This material consisted of peripheral blood mononuclear cells (PBMCs), taken before the fourth cycle of nivolumab. These receptor sequences come from a human donor with classical Hodgkin lymphoma.

The gene calls are TRBV19 and TRBJ1-1; D is unresolved. The CDR3 spans 13 residues. Deletions cut 7 bases from V and 1 base from J, with 10 bases between. CDR1 is LNHDA, CDR2 SQIVND, per germline (reference sequence). The CDR3 is CASTGTSNTEAFF. The DNA of the CDR3 is TGTGCCAGTACGGGCACATCGAACACTGAAGCTTTCTTT.

The chain is built from TRBV2 and TRBJ2-3; the D is unclear. This CDR3 contains 10 residues. The germline gives CDR1 SNHLY, CDR2 FYNNEI. V lost 6 bases, J lost 6 bases, and 4 bases lay in between. The CDR3 sequence is CASRGDTQYF. DNA for the CDR3: TGTGCCAGCAGGGGGGATACGCAGTATTTT.

This chain uses TRBV7-9 with TRBJ2-7; D might be TRBD1 or TRBD2, each matching 5 bases. The V end lost 4 bases, the J end lost 3 bases, and 16 bases lay between the germline ends. The germline gives CDR1 SEHNR, CDR2 FQNEAQ (reference sequence). CDR3 length equals 15 residues. CDR3 in amino acids: CASSSGGGESYEQYF. The CDR3 bases are TGTGCCAGCAGCTCTGGTGGGGGTGAAAGCTACGAGCAGTACTTC.

The chain uses TRBV28 and TRBJ2-5; D may be TRBD2 (6 bases). Germline assignment: CDR1 MDHEN and CDR2 SYDVKM. The V and J ends lost 5 bases and 1 base respectively, with 11 bases between them. The CDR3 runs to 14 residues. The chain's CDR3 is CASSPPGLQETQYF. CDR3 in DNA: TGTGCCAGCAGTCCCCCGGGACTCCAAGAGACCCAGTACTTC.

This rearrangement joins TRBV6-5 to TRBJ1-5; D is perhaps TRBD1 (5 bases). Germline V gives CDR1 MNHEY, CDR2 SVGAGI. The CDR3 has 15 amino acids. V lost 0 bases to trimming and J lost 2 bases, with 8 bases between them. As DNA, the CDR3 is TGTGCCAGCAGTTACTCGCTGGGGGGCAATCAGCCCCAGCATTTT. It codes for CASSYSLGGNQPQHF.

This chain's CDR3 is CASSFGGGQQVNTEAFF. The CDR3 bases are TGTGCCAGCAGTTTCGGAGGGGGGCAACAGGTGAACACTGAAGCTTTCTTT. The chain joins TRBV28 to TRBJ1-1, with D possibly being TRBD1 (6 bases). V was pared by 3 bases and J by 0 bases, with 17 bases between. The CDR3 has 17 residues. Germline V gene data show CDR1 as MDHEN and CDR2 as SYDVKM.